The T cell receptor (beta chain) described here comes from a study of identical twins. The CDR3 contains 15 residues. The germline V gene encodes CDR1 SGHTA and CDR2 FQGNSA. Trimming removed 1 base at V and 5 bases at J, with 14 bases between. Each CDR3 protein is one row after TCRdb ran MiXCR on the 5' RACE reads. Here the sample spans 500,000 or so distinct CDR3 sequences, roughly a fifth being singletons. The same data also contributed to another study, on T cells expressing NK-cell markers. Per that paper: All TCR beta repertoires analysed originated from sorted CD3+CD56+NKG2C+, CD3+CD56+NKG2C- and CD3+CD56-NKG2C+ T cells.

This sequence joins TRBV7-2 and TRBJ2-5; D may be TRBD1 or TRBD2 (5 bases each). Sequencing was carried out using CD4+ T cells sorted from blood. This TCR came from a woman younger than 35 in good health. CDR3 nucleotide sequence: TGTGCCAGCAGCTTAGATGGGGCGGGTCTCGAGACCCAGTACTTC. It yields the protein CASSLDGAGLETQYF.